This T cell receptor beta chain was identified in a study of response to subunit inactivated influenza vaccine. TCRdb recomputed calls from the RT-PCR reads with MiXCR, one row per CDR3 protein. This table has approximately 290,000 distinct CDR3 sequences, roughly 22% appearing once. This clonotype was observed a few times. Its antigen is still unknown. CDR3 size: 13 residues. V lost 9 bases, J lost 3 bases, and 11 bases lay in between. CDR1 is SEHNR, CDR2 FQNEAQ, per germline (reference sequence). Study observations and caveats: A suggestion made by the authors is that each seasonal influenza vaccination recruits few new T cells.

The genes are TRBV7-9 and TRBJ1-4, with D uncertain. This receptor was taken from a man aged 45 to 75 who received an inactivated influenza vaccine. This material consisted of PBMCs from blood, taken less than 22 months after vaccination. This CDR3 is CASTRSANEKLFF. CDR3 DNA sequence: TGTGCCAGTACCCGGTCGGCTAATGAAAAACTGTTTTTT.